The clone carrying this TCR beta chain was counted between two and nine times. Its antigen is unknown. Patients were aged 18 to 65, had disease duration under 2 months, and had newly diagnosed hyperthyroidism. This specimen comes from a study of T cells in Graves' hyperthyroidism and ophthalmopathy. Per the germline V gene, CDR1 is MNHNS and CDR2 is SASEGT. Trimming cost V 5 bases and J 9 bases; bases outside gene matches: 9. The CDR3 is made up of 13 amino acids. TCR beta CDR3 regions were amplified from RNA. HTBI primers were the set used in a first-round RT-PCR of the TCR CDR3. Using its own MiXCR run on the multiplex PCR reads, TCRdb lists one record per CDR3 protein. The sample contains roughly 660,000 distinct CDR3 sequences, around 15% of which appear only once. Study-wide results and limits: Ophthalmopathy stood apart from stable hyperthyroidism in a 13 V-J model. Among clonotypes expanded in thyroid above 0.001, most were also found in blood.

This TCR derives from a man in his forties or fifties with Graves' hyperthyroidism. Sequencing input: blood. This sequence joins TRBV6-1 and TRBJ2-7; 8 positions match TRBD1. The CDR3 bases are TGTGCCAGCAGTAAGACAGGGGCTCAAGCGCAGTACTTC. Protein sequence: CASSKTGAQAQYF.